This TCR beta chain was obtained from a study of shared clonotypes between healthy human individuals. Study-level results: Compared with memory subsets, naive subsets generally had larger estimated richness.

Turning to this clone: The antigen is unknown.

Germline CDR1 SGHDT, CDR2 YYEEEE. With 0 bases removed from V and 6 bases from J, the gap between germline ends came to 10 bases. This CDR3 has 14 residues. Sequencing was performed with immunoSEQ multiplex PCR; in TCRdb, only in-frame clones are kept and a portion is missing. The table includes 2 million or so clones, around 96% detected once. Terminally differentiated effector memory CD45RA+ cells were excluded by CCR7 positive selection of CD45RO-negative cells. The genes are TRBV5-6 and TRBJ2-1; TRBD2 is a possible D gene (5 bases). This sequence was found in a young man in good health. The material sequenced was naive CD8+ T cells sorted from blood. The CDR3 reads CASSLVDFANEQFF. The CDR3 DNA sequence: TGTGCCAGCAGCTTGGTGGACTTTGCCAATGAGCAGTTCTTC.